The clone carrying this T cell receptor beta chain was recorded many times. The CDR3 is 15 residues long. Germline V gives CDR1 SGHDN, CDR2 FVKESK. V lost 3 bases and J 2 bases, leaving 13 bases between the germline ends. TCRdb reprocessed the RT-PCR reads via MiXCR and lists one record per CDR3 protein. The sample carries some 880,000 distinct CDR3 sequences, 18% recorded once. These data originate in a study of patients and donors after allogeneic stem cell transplantation. The chain recombines TRBV14 with TRBJ2-5; D unresolved. Sequencing was carried out using blood, either unsorted or a sorted T cell fraction (not recorded which). This clonotype originated in a human donor who was either an allogeneic HSCT recipient or a stem cell or donor lymphocyte infusion donor (not recorded which). It is not recorded whose cells these are; they may come from a transplant donor. The CDR3 protein is CASSHPMARQETQYF. DNA of the CDR3: TGTGCCAGCAGCCACCCCATGGCTAGACAAGAGACCCAGTACTTC.